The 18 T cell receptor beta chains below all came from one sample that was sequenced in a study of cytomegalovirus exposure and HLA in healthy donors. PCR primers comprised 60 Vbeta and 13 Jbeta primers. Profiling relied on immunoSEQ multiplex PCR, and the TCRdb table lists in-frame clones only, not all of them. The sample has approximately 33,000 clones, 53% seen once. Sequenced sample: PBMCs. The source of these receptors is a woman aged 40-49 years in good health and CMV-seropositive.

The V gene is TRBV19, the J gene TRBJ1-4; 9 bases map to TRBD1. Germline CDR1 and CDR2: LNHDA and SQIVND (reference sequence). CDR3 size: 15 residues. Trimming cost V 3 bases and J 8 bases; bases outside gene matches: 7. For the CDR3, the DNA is TGTGCCAGTAGTATCGGGGGACAGGGAAGGGAAAAACTGTTTTTT. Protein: CASSIGGQGREKLFF. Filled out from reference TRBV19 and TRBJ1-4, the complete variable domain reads DGGITQSPKYLFRKEGQNVTLSCEQNLNHDAMYWYRQDPGQGLRLIYYSQIVNDFQKGDIAEGYSVSREKKESFPLTVTSAQKNPTAFYLCASSIGGQGREKLFFGSGTQLSVL.

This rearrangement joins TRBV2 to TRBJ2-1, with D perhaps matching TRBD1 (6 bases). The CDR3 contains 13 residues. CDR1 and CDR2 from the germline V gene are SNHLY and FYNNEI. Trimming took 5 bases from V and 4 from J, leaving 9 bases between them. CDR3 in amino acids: CASSTDRYNEQFF. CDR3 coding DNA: TGTGCCAGCAGTACGGACAGATACAATGAGCAGTTCTTC.

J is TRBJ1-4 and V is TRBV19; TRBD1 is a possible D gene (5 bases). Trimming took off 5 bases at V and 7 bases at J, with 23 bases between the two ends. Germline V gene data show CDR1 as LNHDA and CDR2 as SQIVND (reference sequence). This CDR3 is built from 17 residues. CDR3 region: CASSPAGRTRGGEKLFF. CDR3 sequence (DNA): TGTGCCAGTAGTCCGGCGGGCAGAACTCGGGGGGGTGAAAAACTGTTTTTT.

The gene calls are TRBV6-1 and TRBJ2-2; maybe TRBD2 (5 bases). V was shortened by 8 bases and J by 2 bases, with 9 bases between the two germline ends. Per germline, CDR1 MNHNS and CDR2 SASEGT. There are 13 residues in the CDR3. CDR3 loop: CASDRGNTGELFF. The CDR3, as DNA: TGTGCCAGCGATCGGGGTAACACCGGGGAGCTGTTTTTT.

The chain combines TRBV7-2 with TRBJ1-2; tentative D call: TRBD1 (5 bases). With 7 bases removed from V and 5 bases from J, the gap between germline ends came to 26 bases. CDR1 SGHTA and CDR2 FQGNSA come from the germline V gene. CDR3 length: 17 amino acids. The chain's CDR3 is CASTPRGEPLRRYGYTF. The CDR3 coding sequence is TGTGCCAGCACCCCCCGGGGGGAACCCCTTCGAAGATATGGCTACACCTTC.

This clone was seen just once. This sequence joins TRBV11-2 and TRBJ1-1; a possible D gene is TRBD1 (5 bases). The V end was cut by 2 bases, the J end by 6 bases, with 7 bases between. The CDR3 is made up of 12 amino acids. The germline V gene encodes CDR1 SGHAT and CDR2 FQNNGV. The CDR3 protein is CASSLPRAEAFF. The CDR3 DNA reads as TGTGCCAGCAGCTTACCCAGGGCTGAAGCTTTCTTT.

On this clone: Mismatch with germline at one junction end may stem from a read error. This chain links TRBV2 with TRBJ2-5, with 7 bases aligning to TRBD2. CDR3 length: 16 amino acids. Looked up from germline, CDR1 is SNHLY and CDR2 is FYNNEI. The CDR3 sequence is CASREAPGRGEETQYF. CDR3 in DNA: TGTGCCAGCCGTGAGGCCCCAGGTCGGGGGGAAGAGACCCAGTACTTC.

CDR3 sequence: CASSLAGDFRGYTF. CDR3 bases: TGTGCCAGCAGCTTAGCTGGGGACTTCCGTGGCTACACCTTC. The chain combines TRBV11-2 with TRBJ1-2; D is perhaps TRBD1 (5 bases). Per the germline V gene, CDR1 is SGHAT and CDR2 is FQNNGV. V gave up 1 base and J gave up 7 bases, with 13 bases separating them. This CDR3 contains 14 residues.

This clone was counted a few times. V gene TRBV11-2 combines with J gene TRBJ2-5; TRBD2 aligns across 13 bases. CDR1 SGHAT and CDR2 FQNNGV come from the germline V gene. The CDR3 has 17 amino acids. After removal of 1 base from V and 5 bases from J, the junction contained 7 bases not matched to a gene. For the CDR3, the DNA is TGTGCCAGCAGCTTAGCAACGGGACTAGCGGGGCGGGAGACCCAGTACTTC. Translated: CASSLATGLAGRETQYF. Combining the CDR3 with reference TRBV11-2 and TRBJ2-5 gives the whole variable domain EAGVAQSPRYKIIEKRQSVAFWCNPISGHATLYWYQQILGQGPKLLIQFQNNGVVDDSQLPKDRFSAERLKGVDSTLKIQPAKLEDSAVYLCASSLATGLAGRETQYFGPGTRLLVL.

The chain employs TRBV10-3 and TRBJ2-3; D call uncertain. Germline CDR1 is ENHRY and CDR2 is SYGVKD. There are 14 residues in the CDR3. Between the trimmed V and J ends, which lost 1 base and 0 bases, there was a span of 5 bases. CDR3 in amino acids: CAISEFSSTDTQYF. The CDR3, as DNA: TGTGCCATCAGTGAGTTTAGTAGCACAGATACGCAGTATTTT.

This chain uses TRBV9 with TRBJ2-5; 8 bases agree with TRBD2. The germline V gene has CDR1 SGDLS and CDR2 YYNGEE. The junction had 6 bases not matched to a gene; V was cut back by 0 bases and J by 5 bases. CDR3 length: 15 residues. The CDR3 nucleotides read TGTGCCAGCAGCGTAGAGGGGACTAGTGGGGAGACCCAGTACTTC. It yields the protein CASSVEGTSGETQYF.

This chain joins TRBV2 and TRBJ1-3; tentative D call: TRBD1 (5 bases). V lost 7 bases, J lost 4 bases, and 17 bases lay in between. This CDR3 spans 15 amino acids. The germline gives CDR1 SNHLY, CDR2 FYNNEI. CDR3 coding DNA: TGTGCCAGCACCCAGGACACAGTGGGAGGAAACACCATATATTTT. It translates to CASTQDTVGGNTIYF. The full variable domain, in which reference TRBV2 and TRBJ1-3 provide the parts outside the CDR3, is EPEVTQTPSHQVTQMGQEVILRCVPISNHLYFYWYRQILGQKVEFLVSFYNNEISEKSEIFDDQFSVERPDGSNFTLKIRSTKLEDSAMYFCASTQDTVGGNTIYFGEGSWLTVV.

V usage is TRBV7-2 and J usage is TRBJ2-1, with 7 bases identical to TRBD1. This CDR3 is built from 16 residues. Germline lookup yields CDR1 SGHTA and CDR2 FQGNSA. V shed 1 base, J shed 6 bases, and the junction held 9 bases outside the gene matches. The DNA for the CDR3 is TGTGCCAGCAGCTTAGACAGGGGAACCAGGCCCAATGAGCAGTTCTTC. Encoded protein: CASSLDRGTRPNEQFF.

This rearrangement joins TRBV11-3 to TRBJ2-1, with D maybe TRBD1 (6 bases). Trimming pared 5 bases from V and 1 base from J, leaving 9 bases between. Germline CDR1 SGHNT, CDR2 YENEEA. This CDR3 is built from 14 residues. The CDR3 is CASSPQGSYNEQFF. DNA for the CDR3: TGTGCCAGCAGCCCCCAGGGGTCCTACAATGAGCAGTTCTTC.

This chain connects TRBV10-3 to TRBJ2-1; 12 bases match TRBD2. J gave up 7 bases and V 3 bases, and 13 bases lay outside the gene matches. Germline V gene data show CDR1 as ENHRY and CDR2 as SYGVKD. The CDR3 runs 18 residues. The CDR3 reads CAISENLSSGGGRNEQFF. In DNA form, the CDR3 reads TGTGCCATCAGTGAAAACCTATCTAGCGGGGGGGGACGAAATGAGCAGTTCTTC.

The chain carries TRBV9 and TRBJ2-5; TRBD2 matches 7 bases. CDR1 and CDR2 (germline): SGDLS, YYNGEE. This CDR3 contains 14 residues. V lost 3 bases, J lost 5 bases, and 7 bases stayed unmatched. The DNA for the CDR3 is TGTGCCAGCAGCGGAACGGGGGGAATGGAGACCCAGTACTTC. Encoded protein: CASSGTGGMETQYF. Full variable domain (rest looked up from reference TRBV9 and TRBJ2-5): DSGVTQTPKHLITATGQRVTLRCSPRSGDLSVYWYQQSLDQGLQFLIQYYNGEERAKGNILERFSAQQFPDLHSELNLSSLELGDSALYFCASSGTGGMETQYFGPGTRLLVL.

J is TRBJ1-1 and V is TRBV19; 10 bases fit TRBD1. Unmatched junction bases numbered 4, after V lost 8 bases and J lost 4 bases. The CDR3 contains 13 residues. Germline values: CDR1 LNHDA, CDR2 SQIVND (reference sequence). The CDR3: CASSGTGATEAFF. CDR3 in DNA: TGTGCCAGTTCCGGGACAGGGGCCACTGAAGCTTTCTTT.

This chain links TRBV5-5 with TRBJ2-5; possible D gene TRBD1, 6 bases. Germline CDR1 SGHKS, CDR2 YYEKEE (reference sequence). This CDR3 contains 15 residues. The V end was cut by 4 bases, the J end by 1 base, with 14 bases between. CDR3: CASSPVDRLQETQYF. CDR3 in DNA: TGTGCCAGCAGCCCCGTCGACAGGCTCCAAGAGACCCAGTACTTC.